The clone carrying this T cell receptor (beta chain) came up once. The antigen is not known. TCRdb keeps only in-frame clones here, not all; method: immunoSEQ multiplex PCR. The table lists roughly 130,000 clones, roughly 80% of them singletons. Time point given: pretreatment peripheral blood. Urothelial carcinoma in patients was locally advanced or metastatic. The data were obtained in a study of PD-L1 blockade in urothelial cancer. Study details: Atezolizumab at 1,200 mg intravenously every 3 weeks was started by patients at some point between 2014 and 2016. Patients had been given 0 to 3 earlier chemotherapy regimens. Study-wide findings and caveats: Survival was better when pretreatment blood TCR clonality fell below the median.

The length of the CDR3 is 14 residues. Germline V gene data show CDR1 as SEHNR and CDR2 as FQNEAQ (reference sequence). V trimming: 6 bases; J trimming: 7 bases; junction bases outside the gene matches: 8. Material: PBMCs, obtained around atezolizumab (anti-PD-L1) treatment. The chain is built from TRBV7-9 and TRBJ2-7; 11 bases match TRBD2. This receptor was taken from a man aged 45-60 years with urothelial cancer. The CDR3 DNA reads as TGTGCCAGCAGTTATAGCGGGAGGGCGGGAGAGCAGTACTTC. Its protein product is CASSYSGRAGEQYF.